This T cell receptor (beta chain) was captured by sequencing in a study of shared clonotypes between healthy human individuals. Across the whole study: Participating donors consisted of two women and a few men aged 18 to 49.

At deep level, the assay was performed. Assay used: immunoSEQ multiplex PCR; TCRdb lists only in-frame clones, some missing. The table records 2,500,000 or so clones, roughly 93% of them present only once. Every one of the donors was a Caucasian adult that lived in Nashville, Tennessee. It was into CD45RA+ naive and CD45RA-negative memory subsets that the CD4+ cells were split. CDR3 length: 13 amino acids. Germline loops: CDR1 SQVTM, CDR2 ANQGSEA. V was cut by 7 bases and J by 6 bases, with 18 bases left in between. The gene calls are TRBV29-1 and TRBJ1-2; perhaps TRBD1 as D (6 bases). The sequence was obtained from a man aged 18 to 29 in good health. Some clones in this sample may be carry-over from other donors' samples. The sample was naive CD4+ T cells from PBMCs. Subset given: CD45RA+ positively selected. CDR3 DNA: TGCAGCGCCCTAGGGGGAGTGAGGGATGGCTACACCTTC. Translated: CSALGGVRDGYTF.